This TCR beta chain stems from a study of cytomegalovirus exposure and HLA in healthy donors (dated by TCRdb to the late 2010s). Describing the broader study: An earlier analysis of several hundred of the donors reported approximately 290 Gb of sequence data and some 120 million unique TCR beta sequences from about 179 million T cells. An earlier analysis of approximately 640 of the donors applied high-throughput TCR beta sequencing to assess whether each TCR beta V gene segment acted as functional or pseudogenic. The study aimed to test whether signatures of past pathogen exposure could be identified by cataloging public T cell receptors. Because of strong linkage in the cohort, 4 to 6 DR-DQ haplotypes were treated as single units for association and clustering. The genetic ancestry cluster associated with self-reported Caucasian donors included 70% to 85% of the approximately 410 genotyped donors. Both class I and class II loci were covered by HLA typing, at four-digit resolution. About 300 gigabases of sequencing data and approximately 84 million unique TCR sequences were included in an early release covering under 650 HLA-typed donors. The T cell repertoires of 666 subjects were profiled by immunosequencing and related to cytomegalovirus serostatus. In a later genetic analysis, genome-wide SNP genotypes for about 60% of the 666 donors were used, and that subset was treated as a discovery cohort. To study patterns of TCR occurrence, a later analysis re-analyzed previously published TCR beta repertoires from 666 donors and added high-resolution HLA genotyping. All discovery cohort repertoires had been generated using a single sequencing platform. Donor age, sex, ethnicity and CMV serostatus were collected together with the repertoire data. Among 398 genotyped donors of the cohort, an average of approximately 250,000 unique TCR beta nucleotide sequences were sequenced per donor, 15% to 20% of them non-productive. Typing coverage varied by locus: roughly 629-630 donors for A, B, C, DRB1 and DQB1; approximately 520 for DQA1; about 570 for DPA1; 450 to 480 for DPB1. Rather than using new phenotypic data, the later analysis identified candidate immune exposures from TCR beta sequences and from how often those sequences occurred across donors. Besides the first cohort of around 700 subjects, a separate validation cohort made up of roughly 120 different subjects was used. To predict cytomegalovirus infection status, the study brought together high-throughput TCR immunosequencing, statistical association of individual TCRs with disease status, and machine learning. What the work shows at the level of the full study, not this receptor alone: A further reported finding was that TCR beta sequences accurately predicted the HLA-A and HLA-B alleles for most subjects in the first cohort. An earlier analysis of approximately 530 of the donors showed that most TCR beta V segments appeared in productive rearrangements either about 87% or about 30% of the time, which broadly matched IMGT annotations. At a false discovery rate of 0.05, a later analysis linked fewer than 20,000 TCR beta sequences to specific HLA alleles. Linkage disequilibrium might explain the correlated functional status among segregating V segments, but an unknown experimental factor could not be excluded. A total of about 180 TCR beta chains were listed by the study as associated with cytomegalovirus. Presence/absence analyses assumed roughly uniform sequencing depth across donors, an assumption that may not hold. In both the original and validation cohorts, the classifier was reported to diagnose cytomegalovirus status with high specificity and sensitivity. In a later analysis, TCR association rates were found to vary across HLA loci, with the most associated TCRs seen for DRB1 alleles and the fewest for HLA-C alleles. In a later analysis, several top co-occurrence clusters were reported to appear linked to parvovirus B19, influenza, CMV and Epstein-Barr virus. Assigning TCR associations to individual alleles was difficult when HLA alleles, especially DR and DQ, strongly co-occurred. In a later analysis, HLA-associated TCR beta chains showed more clonal expansion and lower generation probabilities than non-associated chains that were equally common. Because HLA typing was missing for some donors at each locus, association tests included only the typed subset. In vitro tests confirmed that a few of the cytomegalovirus-associated TCR beta chains recognize cytomegalovirus antigens. The authors suggested that the approach could potentially be extended to other disease states and immunological phenotypes. Immune exposure information for the cohort was limited to CMV serostatus. Across donors, most TCR sequences were observed very rarely, whereas some public TCRs were present in many individuals. A cluster of highly shared sequence variants was judged likely to be a technical artifact of the sequencing pipeline. A later analysis found that most CMV-associated TCR beta chains appeared HLA-restricted, with HLA associations seemingly driven largely by CMV exposure. Because the 87-base-pair reads could not distinguish some IMGT-functional V segments, including TRBV6-2 and TRBV6-3, those segments were excluded. Because counts were too low, seventeen rarely observed V segments, including chromosome 9 orphons, were excluded from the earlier analysis of several hundred of the donors. Compared with the approximately 710-donor mean, donors in an Asian-associated ancestry cluster had fewer N-insertions in productive TCRs, according to a later genetic analysis. An association between a missense DCLRE1C variant and V-gene and J-gene trimming of TCR beta chains was found in a later genetic analysis and replicated in an independent cohort. This cohort had only TCR beta chains sequenced, and the lack of alpha or paired-chain data limited which features could be detected.

A note on this clone: It has no known antigen specificity. The record has no base qualities; no much larger clone is one base away.

Via the germline V gene, CDR1 is MDHEN and CDR2 SYDVKM. From the cysteine through the phenylalanine, the CDR3 covers 12 amino acids. Of all the DNA, just the CDR3 is kept, 36 bases in frame from base 1. Library construction relied on the immunoSEQ multiplex PCR assay. A mixture of 60 forward primers for TCR Vbeta segments and 13 reverse primers for TCR Jbeta segments was used in the multiplex PCR. The CDR3 region of rearranged TCR beta genes was amplified from genomic DNA with a multiplex PCR assay. The Illumina HiSeq System was used to sequence the amplified TCR beta libraries as 87-base-pair reads. Per the original workflow: A later analysis tallied tens of millions of unique TCR beta chains across the 610 or so repertoires, and around 12 million of those chains were shared by two or more donors. A nearest-neighbor algorithm error-corrected the raw reads and collapsed the reads into unique sequences, merging closely related sequences to remove PCR and sequencing errors. CDR3 sequences were aligned to IMGT reference sequences to assign V, D and J gene segments. For a sequence to be retained, at least a six-nucleotide match to both a V gene segment and a J gene segment was required. A rearrangement was called productive if the CDR3 had no stop codons and remained in frame with V and J, and every other rearrangement was called non-productive. CDR3 was defined according to IMGT convention as the region running from the second conserved V-encoded cysteine to the conserved J-encoded phenylalanine. In an earlier analysis of approximately 500 of the donors, sequences lacking an unambiguous match to a single V gene segment were excluded. In an earlier analysis of 587 of the donors, a V segment was called functional when productive rearrangements were above 56.7%, and segregating when the standard deviation between donors exceeded 5%. To diagnose cytomegalovirus status from the catalog of TCR beta chain sequences, a statistical classification framework was built. A later analysis assigned V and J genes by comparing TCR nucleotide sequences with IMGT/GENE-DB human TR gene sequences. A later analysis assigned CDR3 sequences and most-parsimonious VDJ recombination scenarios with the TCRdist pipeline. In a later analysis, each TCR beta chain was defined by its CDR3 amino acid sequence together with its V-gene family, and reads without a unique V-gene family were excluded. In a later analysis, fewer than 650 highly shared, low-generation-probability nucleotide sequences were removed to address suspected cross-contamination and a sequencing artifact. In a later analysis, a clonal expansion index was calculated for each public chain from normalized within-repertoire ranks of inferred template counts. Generation probabilities in a later analysis came from a VDJ recombination model fitted to out-of-frame rearrangements, and those results were checked against IGoR. A later analysis scored TCR-TCR, TCR-HLA and TCR-CMV co-occurrence with hypergeometric tests, applying a repertoire-size bias correction to TCR pairs. In a later analysis, false discovery rates were estimated by permuting HLA or CMV assignments 20 times. A later analysis grouped co-occurring TCRs with DBSCAN, adding TCRdist sequence similarity when clustering within HLA-allele-positive subsets. Repertoires with fewer than 30,000 or more than 120,000 public chains, plus five repertoires with anomalous nucleotide sharing, were excluded from co-occurrence clustering. TCRdb mirrors the immuneACCESS table, restricted to in-frame sequences. Some clones are absent from its copies; in checked studies, under half trace to an unresolved V gene, and the reason for the others is unknown. The V and J calls and clone size were taken over from that table, and D and trimming were inferred from the DNA. The sample has 110,000 to 150,000 clones on record, about two thirds of them singletons. More than 4% of the sample is held by the ten biggest clonotypes.

The cohort consisted of 600 or so healthy bone marrow donors. At the time of sampling, all cohort members were nominally healthy, though unrecorded immune exposures were likely present. The donor tested CMV seronegative, placing the donor among the 350 or so seronegative members of the cohort. A peripheral blood sample was collected from each donor, and TCR beta sequencing was performed on peripheral blood mononuclear cells. The Qiagen DNeasy Blood Extraction Kit was used to extract genomic DNA from the blood cell samples. This chain is built from TRBV28 and TRBJ2-1, and TRBD2 matches 10 of the central bases. Sequencing was done on a sample of PBMCs. The receptor's source is a man in his sixties in good health and CMV-seronegative. CDR3 region: CGLAGLYNEQFF. DNA sequence: TGTGGACTAGCGGGTCTCTACAATGAGCAGTTCTTC.